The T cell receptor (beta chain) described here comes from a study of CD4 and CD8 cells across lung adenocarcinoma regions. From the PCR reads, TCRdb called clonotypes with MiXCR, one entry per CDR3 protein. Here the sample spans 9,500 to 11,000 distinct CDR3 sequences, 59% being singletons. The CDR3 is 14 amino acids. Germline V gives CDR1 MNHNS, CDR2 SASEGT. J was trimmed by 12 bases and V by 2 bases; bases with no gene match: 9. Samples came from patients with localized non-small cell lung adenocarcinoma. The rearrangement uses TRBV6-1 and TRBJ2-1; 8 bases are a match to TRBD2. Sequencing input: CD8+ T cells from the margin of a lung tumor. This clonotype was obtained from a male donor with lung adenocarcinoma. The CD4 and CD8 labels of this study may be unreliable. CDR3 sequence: CASSELAGSNTQFF. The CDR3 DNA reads TGTGCCAGCAGTGAACTAGCGGGCAGTAATACGCAGTTCTTC.